Shown below are 23 T cell receptor beta chains from a single sample sequenced in a study of cytomegalovirus exposure and HLA in healthy donors. Researchers ran the PCR with 60 Vbeta and 13 Jbeta primers. Generated by immunoSEQ multiplex PCR, the TCRdb table keeps only in-frame clones and is missing some. The data contain some 120,000 clones, roughly 81% of them singletons. The material sequenced was PBMCs. Source of these receptors: a woman under 40 in good health and CMV-seronegative.

CDR3 DNA sequence: TGTGCCAGCAGCGTAGGGTTAAGGAACAGGGGGTCCGGGGAGCTGTTTTTT. It translates to CASSVGLRNRGSGELFF. The chain has TRBV9 and TRBJ2-2, with 8 bases that match TRBD1. The V and J ends lost 0 bases and 6 bases, in that order; junction bases with no gene match: 10. Germline lookup yields CDR1 SGDLS and CDR2 YYNGEE. The CDR3 spans 17 residues.

J is TRBJ2-5 and V is TRBV18; 8 bases fit TRBD2. CDR3 length: 13 residues. Germline CDR1 KGHSH, CDR2 LQKENI. V trimming: 6 bases; J trimming: 3 bases; junction bases outside the gene matches: 3. CDR3 protein: CASSSLAEETQYF. CDR3 coding DNA: TGTGCCAGCTCCTCACTAGCGGAAGAGACCCAGTACTTC.

This chain connects TRBV2 to TRBJ2-5, with 10 bases that match TRBD2. This CDR3 is 16 amino acids long. In germline, CDR1 is SNHLY, CDR2 FYNNEI. With V trimmed by 5 bases and J by 0 bases, 6 bases remained unmatched. CDR3 sequence reads: CASSRLLAGYQETQYF. As DNA, the CDR3 is TGTGCCAGCAGTCGACTACTAGCGGGGTACCAAGAGACCCAGTACTTC.

V usage is TRBV11-3 and J usage is TRBJ2-7; TRBD2 matches at 9 bases. The CDR3 loop spans 12 amino acids. V gave up 6 bases and J gave up 6 bases; unmatched junction bases: 3. Germline CDR1 and CDR2: SGHNT and YENEEA. The DNA of the CDR3 is TGTGCCAGCAGGCTAGCGGGGAGCGAGCAGTACTTC. It codes for CASRLAGSEQYF.

The chain uses TRBV9 and TRBJ1-6, with a weak D call TRBD1 (6 bases). CDR1 is SGDLS and CDR2 is YYNGEE in the germline V gene. CDR3 length equals 15 residues. The V end was cut by 5 bases, the J end by 7 bases, with 16 bases between. For the CDR3, the DNA is TGTGCCAGCAGAAGGGGGGGGCTGGGGAATTCACCCCTCCACTTT. As protein: CASRRGGLGNSPLHF.

This chain joins TRBV5-1 and TRBJ2-5; 7 bases agree with TRBD1. The germline gives CDR1 SGHRS, CDR2 YFSETQ. Trimming took 4 bases from V and 5 from J; bases not matched to a gene: 5. This CDR3 has 13 amino acids. As DNA, the CDR3 is TGCGCCAGCAGCCCCGACAGGGTTGAGACCCAGTACTTC. This translates into CASSPDRVETQYF.

The chain links TRBV5-1 to TRBJ2-7; weak D call: TRBD2 (7 bases). Trimming took 0 bases from V and 4 from J, leaving 11 bases between them. Looked up from germline, CDR1 is SGHRS and CDR2 is YFSETQ. CDR3 length: 14 amino acids. CDR3 region: CASSLEGGGYEQYF. The CDR3 nucleotides read TGCGCCAGCAGCTTGGAGGGAGGGGGGTACGAGCAGTACTTC. The full variable domain, its missing parts supplied by reference TRBV5-1 and TRBJ2-7, is KAGVTQTPRYLIKTRGQQVTLSCSPISGHRSVSWYQQTPGQGLQFLFEYFSETQRNKGNFPGRFSGRQFSNSRSEMNVSTLELGDSALYLCASSLEGGGYEQYFGPGTRLTVT.

The V call is TRBV2, the J call TRBJ1-2; D unresolved. Trimming cost V 8 bases and J 0 bases, with 13 bases left between them. From germline, CDR1 is SNHLY and CDR2 FYNNEI. This CDR3 has 14 amino acids. CDR3 coding DNA: TGTGCCAGCTCCGGGTACAATACTAACTATGGCTACACCTTC. It codes for CASSGYNTNYGYTF.

The V and J genes are TRBV5-4 and TRBJ2-3, with D perhaps TRBD2 (6 bases). Germline V gene lookup returns CDR1 SGHNT and CDR2 YYREEE (reference sequence). This CDR3 is built from 16 residues. Trimming cost V 1 base and J 2 bases, with 14 bases left between them. The CDR3 spells CASSLSTGGHTDTQYF. CDR3 nucleotide sequence: TGTGCCAGCAGCTTGTCAACCGGGGGTCACACAGATACGCAGTATTTT.

The chain has TRBV7-8 and TRBJ2-7, with 7 bases identical to TRBD1. This CDR3 has 15 amino acids. Trimming removed 5 bases from V and 5 bases from J; junction bases left unmatched: 12. CDR1 is SGHVS and CDR2 is FQNEAQ in the germline V gene. The CDR3 DNA is TGTGCCAGCAGCCTACACAGGGGCCCTTCGAACGAGCAGTACTTC. Its protein is CASSLHRGPSNEQYF.

This clone was counted between two and nine times. The V gene is TRBV29-1, the J gene TRBJ2-3; 9 bases align to TRBD1. V trimming: 2 bases; J trimming: 4 bases; junction bases outside the gene matches: 4. Looked up from germline, CDR1 is SQVTM and CDR2 is ANQGSEA. The length of the CDR3 is 14 residues. CDR3 in DNA: TGCAGCGTTGAACGGACAGGGGTGGCAGATACGCAGTATTTT. Translated, it gives CSVERTGVADTQYF.

J is TRBJ1-1 and V is TRBV27, with 7 nucleotides matching TRBD1. Germline loops: CDR1 MNHEY, CDR2 SMNVEV (reference sequence). The CDR3 loop spans 16 amino acids. J was trimmed by 5 bases and V by 4 bases; bases with no gene match: 13. CDR3 DNA sequence: TGTGCCAGCAGTTCCCGTGGGACAGCGAGGAGAACTGAAGCTTTCTTT. Translated: CASSSRGTARRTEAFF.

This clone has more than one count but fewer than ten. DNA for the CDR3: TGTGCCAGCTCACCGGGAGAAGGGACATTCAACTATGGCTACACCTTC. Its protein is CASSPGEGTFNYGYTF. The V and J genes are TRBV18 and TRBJ1-2, with a tentative D call TRBD1 (6 bases). This CDR3 comprises 16 residues. Per the germline V gene, CDR1 is KGHSH and CDR2 is LQKENI. Trimming left V 3 bases short and J 2 bases short, with 16 bases between.

The J gene is TRBJ1-4, the V gene TRBV6-1, with D possibly matching TRBD1 (6 bases). Germline values: CDR1 MNHNS, CDR2 SASEGT. V lost 5 bases, J lost 7 bases, and 17 bases lay in between. The CDR3 has 15 amino acids. The CDR3 DNA reads as TGTGCCAGCAGTACCCTTGGGGGCTCGAGTGAAAAACTGTTTTTT. This codes for CASSTLGGSSEKLFF.

This clone was seen only a few times. This chain joins TRBV18 and TRBJ1-2; 8 positions agree with TRBD1. V was pared by 6 bases and J by 7 bases, with 16 bases of the junction left unmatched. The germline V gene has CDR1 KGHSH and CDR2 LQKENI. CDR3 length equals 16 residues. The CDR3 region is CASSLIRDRSYSGYTF. The CDR3 bases are TGTGCCAGCTCCCTCATCCGGGACAGGTCTTATAGTGGCTACACCTTC.

The gene calls are TRBV28 and TRBJ2-4; no clear D gene. Germline V gene lookup returns CDR1 MDHEN and CDR2 SYDVKM. This CDR3 has 16 residues. With 6 bases removed from V and 1 base from J, the gap between germline ends came to 16 bases. CDR3 DNA: TGTGCCAGCAGCTCAGTAGAGGTTAGGGCCAAAAACATTCAGTACTTC. It translates to CASSSVEVRAKNIQYF.

The V and J genes are TRBV18 and TRBJ2-1; D possibly corresponds to TRBD1 (6 bases). V lost 3 bases to trimming and J lost 2 bases, with 8 bases between them. Per germline, CDR1 KGHSH and CDR2 LQKENI. The CDR3 runs to 14 residues. CDR3 residues: CASSPDSPYNEQFF. The CDR3 bases are TGTGCCAGCTCACCGGACAGTCCCTACAATGAGCAGTTCTTC.

The J gene is TRBJ2-2, the V gene TRBV27; TRBD2 agrees at 7 bases. Looked up from germline, CDR1 is MNHEY and CDR2 is SMNVEV (reference sequence). V trimming: 3 bases; J trimming: 6 bases; junction bases outside the gene matches: 10. The CDR3 covers 16 residues. CDR3 sequence reads: CASSLGSSGSAGELFF. In nucleotides, the CDR3 is TGTGCCAGCAGTTTGGGATCTAGCGGTTCTGCCGGGGAGCTGTTTTTT.

CDR3 bases: TGTGCCAGCAGCTCTAGCCCGGGTATCAGCACTGAAGCTTTCTTT. Translated: CASSSSPGISTEAFF. This chain connects TRBV9 to TRBJ1-1; D remains unclear. From germline, CDR1 is SGDLS and CDR2 YYNGEE. The CDR3 runs to 15 residues. V lost 4 bases, J lost 4 bases, and 17 bases lay in between.

This clone was detected only a few times. The J gene is TRBJ1-5, the V gene TRBV7-2; 7 bases line up with TRBD1. Germline V gene sequence: CDR1 SGHTA, CDR2 FQGNSA. The junction had 3 bases not matched to a gene; V was cut back by 5 bases and J by 2 bases. This CDR3 comprises 14 residues. CDR3 protein: CASSAGGGNQPQHF. CDR3 sequence (DNA): TGTGCCAGCAGCGCAGGGGGTGGCAATCAGCCCCAGCATTTT.

The chain recombines TRBV2 with TRBJ1-5; possible D gene TRBD1, 6 bases. The germline V gene encodes CDR1 SNHLY and CDR2 FYNNEI. V was shortened by 3 bases and J by 5 bases, with 11 bases between the two germline ends. This CDR3 comprises 14 residues. As DNA, the CDR3 is TGTGCCAGCAGTGAGTGGCAGGGGTATCAGCCCCAGCATTTT. Its protein is CASSEWQGYQPQHF.

The chain employs TRBV29-1 and TRBJ1-4; TRBD1 aligns across 7 bases. V was pared by 4 bases and J by 7 bases, with 18 bases of the junction left unmatched. CDR3 length: 17 residues. Germline assignment: CDR1 SQVTM and CDR2 ANQGSEA. The chain's CDR3 is CSVGGPGQWTKGEKLFF. The CDR3, as DNA: TGCAGCGTTGGGGGACCGGGACAGTGGACCAAGGGTGAAAAACTGTTTTTT.

The chain uses TRBV4-2 and TRBJ2-4; 9 nucleotides line up with TRBD2. Per germline, CDR1 LGHNA and CDR2 YNFKEQ. Unmatched junction bases numbered 4, after V lost 3 bases and J lost 1 base. The CDR3 consists of 16 residues. CDR3 sequence: CASSQGAGGAKNIQYF. DNA of the CDR3: TGTGCCAGCAGCCAGGGGGCGGGAGGGGCCAAAAACATTCAGTACTTC.